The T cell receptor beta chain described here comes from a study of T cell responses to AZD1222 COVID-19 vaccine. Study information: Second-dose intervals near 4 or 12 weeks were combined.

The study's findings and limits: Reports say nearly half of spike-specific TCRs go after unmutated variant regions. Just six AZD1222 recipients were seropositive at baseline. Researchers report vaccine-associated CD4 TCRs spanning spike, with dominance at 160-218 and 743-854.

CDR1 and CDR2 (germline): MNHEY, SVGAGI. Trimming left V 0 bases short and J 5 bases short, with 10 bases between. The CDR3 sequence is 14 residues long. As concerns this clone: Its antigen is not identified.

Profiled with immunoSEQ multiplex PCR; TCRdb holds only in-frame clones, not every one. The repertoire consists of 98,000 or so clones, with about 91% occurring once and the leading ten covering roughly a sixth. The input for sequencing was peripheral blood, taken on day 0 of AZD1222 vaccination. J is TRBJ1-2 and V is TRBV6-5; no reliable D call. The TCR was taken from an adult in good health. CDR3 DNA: TGTGCCAGCAGTTACTCTTGGGATTCTTATGGCTACACCTTC. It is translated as CASSYSWDSYGYTF.